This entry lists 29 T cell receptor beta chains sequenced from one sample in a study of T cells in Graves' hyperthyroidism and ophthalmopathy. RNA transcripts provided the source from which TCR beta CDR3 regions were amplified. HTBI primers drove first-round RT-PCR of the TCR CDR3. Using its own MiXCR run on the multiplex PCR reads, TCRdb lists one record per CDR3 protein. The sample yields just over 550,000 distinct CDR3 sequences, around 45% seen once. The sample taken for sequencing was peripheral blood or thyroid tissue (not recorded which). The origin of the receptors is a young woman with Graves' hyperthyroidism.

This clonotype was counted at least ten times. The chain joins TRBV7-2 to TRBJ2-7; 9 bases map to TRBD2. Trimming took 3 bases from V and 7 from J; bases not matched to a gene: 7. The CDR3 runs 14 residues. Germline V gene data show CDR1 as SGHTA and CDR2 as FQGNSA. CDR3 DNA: TGTGCCAGCAGCTTCCCAGCGGGAGGTCGAGAGCAGTACTTC. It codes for CASSFPAGGREQYF.

In nucleotides, the CDR3 is TGTGCCAGCAGTACAAGACTAGCGGAGTCCCACGAGCAGTACTTC. Translated, it gives CASSTRLAESHEQYF. The chain joins TRBV7-2 to TRBJ2-7; 9 nucleotides agree with TRBD2. CDR1 and CDR2 (germline): SGHTA, FQGNSA. The CDR3 spans 15 residues. V lost 6 bases and J lost 5; bases outside the gene matches: 11. The whole variable domain, remainder taken from reference TRBV7-2 and TRBJ2-7, is GAGVSQSPSNKVTEKGKDVELRCDPISGHTALYWYRQSLGQGLEFLIYFQGNSAPDKSGLPSDRFSAERTGGSVSTLTIQRTQQEDSAVYLCASSTRLAESHEQYFGPGTRLTVT.

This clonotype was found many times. The CDR3 coding sequence is TGCGCCAGCAGTGATTTGTATAGCAATCAGCCCCAGCATTTT. Amino acids: CASSDLYSNQPQHF. V usage is TRBV10-2 and J usage is TRBJ1-5; D gene uncertain. Germline V gene sequence: CDR1 WSHSY, CDR2 SAAADI. This CDR3 spans 14 amino acids. V lost 3 bases and J lost 0, with 6 bases in between.

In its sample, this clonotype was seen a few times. The CDR3 nucleotides read TGTGCCAGCAAGAGAAACGGTGAGGAGACCCAGTACTTC. Translation gives CASKRNGEETQYF. J is TRBJ2-5 and V is TRBV7-8; D is ambiguous. Trimming removed 7 bases from V and 5 bases from J, with 14 bases in between. The CDR3 sequence is 13 residues long. The germline CDR1 and CDR2 sequences are SGHVS and FQNEAQ.

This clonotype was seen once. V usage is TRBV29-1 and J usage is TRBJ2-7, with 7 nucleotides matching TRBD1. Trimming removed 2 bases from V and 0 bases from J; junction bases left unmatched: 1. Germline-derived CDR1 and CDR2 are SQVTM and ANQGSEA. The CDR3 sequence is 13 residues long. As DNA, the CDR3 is TGCAGCGTTGAACAGGGGGACTCCTACGAGCAGTACTTC. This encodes CSVEQGDSYEQYF.

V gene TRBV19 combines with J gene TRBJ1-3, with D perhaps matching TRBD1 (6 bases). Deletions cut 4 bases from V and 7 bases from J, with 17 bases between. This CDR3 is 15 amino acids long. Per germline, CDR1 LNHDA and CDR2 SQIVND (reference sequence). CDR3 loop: CASSSPGLTGNTIYF. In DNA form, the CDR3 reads TGTGCCAGTAGTAGCCCCGGCCTAACAGGGAACACCATATATTTT.

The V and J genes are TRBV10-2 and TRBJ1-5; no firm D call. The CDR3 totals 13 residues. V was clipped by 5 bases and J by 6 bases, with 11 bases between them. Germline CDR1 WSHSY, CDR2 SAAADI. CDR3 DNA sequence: TGCGCCAGCAGTTACGGGGTGTCTCAGCCCCAGCATTTT. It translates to CASSYGVSQPQHF.

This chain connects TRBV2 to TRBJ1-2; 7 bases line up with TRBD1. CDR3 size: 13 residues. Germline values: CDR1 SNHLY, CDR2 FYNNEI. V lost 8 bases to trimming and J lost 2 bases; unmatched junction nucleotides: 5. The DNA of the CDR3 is TGTGCCAGCTGGACAGGATGGAACTATGGCTACACCTTC. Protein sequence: CASWTGWNYGYTF. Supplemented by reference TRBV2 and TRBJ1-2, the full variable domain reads EPEVTQTPSHQVTQMGQEVILRCVPISNHLYFYWYRQILGQKVEFLVSFYNNEISEKSEIFDDQFSVERPDGSNFTLKIRSTKLEDSAMYFCASWTGWNYGYTFGSGTRLTVV.

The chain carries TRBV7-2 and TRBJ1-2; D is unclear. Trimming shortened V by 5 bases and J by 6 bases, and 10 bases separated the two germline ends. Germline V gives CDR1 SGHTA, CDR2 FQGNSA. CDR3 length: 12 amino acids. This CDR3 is CASSPGSHGYTF. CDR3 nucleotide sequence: TGTGCCAGCAGCCCGGGCTCCCATGGCTACACCTTC.

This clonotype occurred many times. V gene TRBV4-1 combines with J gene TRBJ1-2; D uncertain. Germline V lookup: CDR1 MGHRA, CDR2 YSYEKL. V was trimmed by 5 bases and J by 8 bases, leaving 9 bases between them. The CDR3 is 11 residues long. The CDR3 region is CASSSTAGYTF. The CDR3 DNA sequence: TGCGCCAGCAGCTCAACGGCAGGCTACACCTTC.

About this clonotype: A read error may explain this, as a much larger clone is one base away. The CDR3 DNA follows: TGTGCCAGCAGCTTAGGAGGGGGGGCGAACACCGGGGAGCTGCTTTTT. It specifies CASSLGGGANTGELLF. The chain couples TRBV7-8 to TRBJ2-2; maybe TRBD2 (7 bases). The CDR3 runs 16 residues. The germline CDR1 and CDR2 sequences are SGHVS and FQNEAQ.

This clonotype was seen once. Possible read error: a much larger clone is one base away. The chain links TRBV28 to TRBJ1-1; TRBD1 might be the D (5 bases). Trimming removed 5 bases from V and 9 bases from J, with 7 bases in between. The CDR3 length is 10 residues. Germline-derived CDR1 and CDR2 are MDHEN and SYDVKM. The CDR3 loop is CASSGAKAFF. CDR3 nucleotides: TGTGCCAGCAGTGGGGCGAAAGCTTTCTTT.

CDR3 DNA: TGCAGCGTCTCCGATCGCCGCCCCGGGACTACAATGAGAGACCTGTTTTTT. Translation: CSVSDRRPGTTMRDLFF. The rearrangement links TRBV29-1 to TRBJ1-4; a possible D gene is TRBD1 (5 bases). Germline CDR1 and CDR2: SQVTM and ANQGSEA. V was trimmed by 6 bases and J by 14 bases, leaving 34 bases between them. The CDR3 is 17 amino acids.

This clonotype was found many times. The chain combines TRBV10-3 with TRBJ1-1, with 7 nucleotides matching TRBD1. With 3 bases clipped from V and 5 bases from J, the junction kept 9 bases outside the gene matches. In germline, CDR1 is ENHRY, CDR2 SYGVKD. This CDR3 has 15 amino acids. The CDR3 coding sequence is TGTGCCATCAGTGACCAGGGGGGCAGTTGGACTGAAGCTTTCTTT. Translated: CAISDQGGSWTEAFF.

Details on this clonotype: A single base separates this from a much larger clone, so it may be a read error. The CDR3, as DNA: TGTGCCACCAGCTTAAGGGATTCACCCCTCCACTTT. Amino acid sequence: CATSLRDSPLHF. The chain links TRBV15 to TRBJ1-6; no clear D. Deletions cut 5 bases from V and 8 bases from J, with 7 bases between. This CDR3 comprises 12 residues. Germline lookup yields CDR1 LNHNV and CDR2 YYDKDF (reference sequence).

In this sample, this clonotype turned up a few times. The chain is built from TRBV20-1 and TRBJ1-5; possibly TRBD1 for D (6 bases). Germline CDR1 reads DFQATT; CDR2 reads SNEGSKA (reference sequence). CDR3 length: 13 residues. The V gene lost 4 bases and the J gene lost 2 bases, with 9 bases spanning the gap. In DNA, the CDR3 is TGCAGTGCTAACGGGGGCCGCAATCAGCCCCAGCATTTT. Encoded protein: CSANGGRNQPQHF.

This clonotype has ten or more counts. CDR3 in DNA: TGTGCCAGCAGCCCACCAGTCTCTGGAAACACCATATATTTT. Its protein product is CASSPPVSGNTIYF. The chain links TRBV7-9 to TRBJ1-3; D unresolved. Germline lookup yields CDR1 SEHNR and CDR2 FQNEAQ (reference sequence). V was trimmed by 5 bases and J by 0 bases, leaving 8 bases between them. The CDR3 is made up of 14 amino acids.

The CDR3 nucleotides read TGTGCCAGCAGCTTAGTTGGGACAGGGTTGGAGACCCAGTACTTC. This sequence encodes CASSLVGTGLETQYF. The chain has TRBV7-8 and TRBJ2-5; 9 bases line up with TRBD1. With 1 base clipped from V and 5 bases from J, the junction kept 5 bases outside the gene matches. Germline assignment: CDR1 SGHVS and CDR2 FQNEAQ. The CDR3 sequence is 15 residues long.

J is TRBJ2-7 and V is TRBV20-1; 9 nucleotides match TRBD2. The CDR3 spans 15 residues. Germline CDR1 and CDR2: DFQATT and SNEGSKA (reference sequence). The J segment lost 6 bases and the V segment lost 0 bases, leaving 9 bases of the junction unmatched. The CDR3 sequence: CSARDFLAGSSEQYF. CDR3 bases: TGCAGTGCTAGAGATTTCCTAGCGGGGTCAAGCGAGCAGTACTTC.

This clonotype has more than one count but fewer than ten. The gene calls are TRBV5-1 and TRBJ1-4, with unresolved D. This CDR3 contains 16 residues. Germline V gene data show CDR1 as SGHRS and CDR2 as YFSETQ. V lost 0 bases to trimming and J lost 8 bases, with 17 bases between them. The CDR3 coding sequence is TGCGCCAGCAGCTTGGAAGGGCCGCCCCTTCCCGAAAAACTGTTTTTT. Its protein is CASSLEGPPLPEKLFF.

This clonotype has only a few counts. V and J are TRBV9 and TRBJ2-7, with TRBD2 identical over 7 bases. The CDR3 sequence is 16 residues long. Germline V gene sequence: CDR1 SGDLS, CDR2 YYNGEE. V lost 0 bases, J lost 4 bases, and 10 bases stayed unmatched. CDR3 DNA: TGTGCCAGCAGCGTAGGAAGTGGCGGGAGTGGGTACGAGCAGTACTTC. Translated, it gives CASSVGSGGSGYEQYF. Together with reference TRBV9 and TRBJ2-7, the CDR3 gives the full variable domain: DSGVTQTPKHLITATGQRVTLRCSPRSGDLSVYWYQQSLDQGLQFLIQYYNGEERAKGNILERFSAQQFPDLHSELNLSSLELGDSALYFCASSVGSGGSGYEQYFGPGTRLTVT.

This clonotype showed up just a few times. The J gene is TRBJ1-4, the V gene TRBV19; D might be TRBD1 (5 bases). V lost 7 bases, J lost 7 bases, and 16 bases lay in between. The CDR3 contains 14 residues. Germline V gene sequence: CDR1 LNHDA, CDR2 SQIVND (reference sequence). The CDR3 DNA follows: TGTGCCAGTACCCGGGACGGGGCGGGTGAAAAACTGTTTTTT. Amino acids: CASTRDGAGEKLFF.

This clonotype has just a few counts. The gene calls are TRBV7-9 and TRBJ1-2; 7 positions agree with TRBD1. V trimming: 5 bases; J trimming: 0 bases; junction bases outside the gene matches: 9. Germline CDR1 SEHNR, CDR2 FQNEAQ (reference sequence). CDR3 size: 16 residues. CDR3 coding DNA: TGTGCCAGCAGCACCGGGACAGACCGAGCTAACTATGGCTACACCTTC. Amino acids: CASSTGTDRANYGYTF.

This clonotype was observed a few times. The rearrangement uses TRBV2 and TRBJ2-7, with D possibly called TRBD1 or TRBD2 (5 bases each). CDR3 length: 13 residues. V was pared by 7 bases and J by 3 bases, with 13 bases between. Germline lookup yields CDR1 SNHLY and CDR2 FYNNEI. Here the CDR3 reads CASIPSGGYEQYF. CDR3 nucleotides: TGTGCCAGCATCCCTAGTGGGGGCTACGAGCAGTACTTC.

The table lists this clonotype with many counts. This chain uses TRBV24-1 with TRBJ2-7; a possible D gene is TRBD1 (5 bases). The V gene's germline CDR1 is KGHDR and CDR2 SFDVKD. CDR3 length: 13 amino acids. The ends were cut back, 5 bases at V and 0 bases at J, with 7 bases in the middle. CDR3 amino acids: CATSGDSSYEQYF. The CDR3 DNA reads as TGTGCCACCAGTGGAGACAGCTCCTACGAGCAGTACTTC.

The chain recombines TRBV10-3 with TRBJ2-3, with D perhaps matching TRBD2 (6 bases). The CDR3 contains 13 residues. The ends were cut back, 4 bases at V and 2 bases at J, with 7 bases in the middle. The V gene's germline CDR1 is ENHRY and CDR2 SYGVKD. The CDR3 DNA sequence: TGTGCCATCAGTGGCGGGATCACAGATACGCAGTATTTT. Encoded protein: CAISGGITDTQYF.

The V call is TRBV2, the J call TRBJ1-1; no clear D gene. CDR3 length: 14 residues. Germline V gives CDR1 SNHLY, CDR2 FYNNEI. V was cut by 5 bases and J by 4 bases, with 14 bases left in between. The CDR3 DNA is TGTGCCAGCAGTCGGGGATTCGGGTCCACTGAAGCTTTCTTT. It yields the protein CASSRGFGSTEAFF.

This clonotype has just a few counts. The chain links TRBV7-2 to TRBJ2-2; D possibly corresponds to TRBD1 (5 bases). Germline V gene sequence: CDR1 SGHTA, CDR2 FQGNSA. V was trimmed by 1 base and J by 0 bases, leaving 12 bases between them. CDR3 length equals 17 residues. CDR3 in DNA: TGTGCCAGCAGCTTAGACGACAGAACCGCGAACACCGGGGAGCTGTTTTTT. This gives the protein CASSLDDRTANTGELFF.

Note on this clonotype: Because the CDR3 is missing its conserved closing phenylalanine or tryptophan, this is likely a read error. CDR3 sequence (DNA): TGTGCCAGCAGCCCGGGACAGGGTGACTATGGCTACACCTTA. Residues: CASSPGQGDYGYTL. The chain is built from TRBV7-4 and TRBJ1-2; 9 bases line up with TRBD1. V gave up 5 bases and J gave up 3 bases; unmatched junction bases: 4. Germline CDR1 is SGHVT and CDR2 is SQSDAQ. The CDR3 is 14 amino acids.